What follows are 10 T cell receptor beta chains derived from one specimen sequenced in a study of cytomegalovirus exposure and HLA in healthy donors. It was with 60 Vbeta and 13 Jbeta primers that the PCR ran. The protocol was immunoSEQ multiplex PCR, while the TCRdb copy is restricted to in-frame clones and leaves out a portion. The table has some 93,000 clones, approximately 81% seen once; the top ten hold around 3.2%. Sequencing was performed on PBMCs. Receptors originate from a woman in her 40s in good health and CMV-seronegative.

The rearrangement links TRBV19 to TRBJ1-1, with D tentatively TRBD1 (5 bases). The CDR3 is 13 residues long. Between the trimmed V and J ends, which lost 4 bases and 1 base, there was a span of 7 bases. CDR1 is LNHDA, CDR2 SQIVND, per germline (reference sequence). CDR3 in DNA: TGTGCCAGTAGTACCAGGGAGAACACTGAAGCTTTCTTT. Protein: CASSTRENTEAFF. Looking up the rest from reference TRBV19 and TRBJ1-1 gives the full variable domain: DGGITQSPKYLFRKEGQNVTLSCEQNLNHDAMYWYRQDPGQGLRLIYYSQIVNDFQKGDIAEGYSVSREKKESFPLTVTSAQKNPTAFYLCASSTRENTEAFFGQGTRLTVV.

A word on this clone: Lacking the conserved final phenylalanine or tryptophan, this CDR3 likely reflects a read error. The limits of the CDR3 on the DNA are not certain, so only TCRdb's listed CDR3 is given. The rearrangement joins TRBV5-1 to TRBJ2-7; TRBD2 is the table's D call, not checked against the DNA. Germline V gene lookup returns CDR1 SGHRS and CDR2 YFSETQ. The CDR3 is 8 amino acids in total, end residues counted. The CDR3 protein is CASRSSVG.

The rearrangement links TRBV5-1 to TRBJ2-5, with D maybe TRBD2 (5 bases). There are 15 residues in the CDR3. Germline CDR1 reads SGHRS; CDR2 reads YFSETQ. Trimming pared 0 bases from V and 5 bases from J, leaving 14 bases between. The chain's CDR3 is CASSLAALAHETQYF. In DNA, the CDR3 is TGCGCCAGCAGCTTGGCCGCTCTAGCCCACGAGACCCAGTACTTC. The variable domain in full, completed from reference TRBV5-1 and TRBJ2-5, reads KAGVTQTPRYLIKTRGQQVTLSCSPISGHRSVSWYQQTPGQGLQFLFEYFSETQRNKGNFPGRFSGRQFSNSRSEMNVSTLELGDSALYLCASSLAALAHETQYFGPGTRLLVL.

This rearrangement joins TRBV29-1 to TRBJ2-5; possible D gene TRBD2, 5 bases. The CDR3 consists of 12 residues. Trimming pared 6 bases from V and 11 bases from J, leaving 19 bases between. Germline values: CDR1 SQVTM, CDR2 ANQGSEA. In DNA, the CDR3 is TGCAGCGTACTAGTGTCCCAGTGGGAGCAGTACTTC. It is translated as CSVLVSQWEQYF.

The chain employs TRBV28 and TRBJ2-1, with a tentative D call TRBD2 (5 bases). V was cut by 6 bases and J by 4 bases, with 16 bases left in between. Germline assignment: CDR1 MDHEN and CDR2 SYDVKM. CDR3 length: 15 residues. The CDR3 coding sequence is TGTGCCAGCAGCATGACGGGGTTACCGTACAATGAGCAGTTCTTC. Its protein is CASSMTGLPYNEQFF.

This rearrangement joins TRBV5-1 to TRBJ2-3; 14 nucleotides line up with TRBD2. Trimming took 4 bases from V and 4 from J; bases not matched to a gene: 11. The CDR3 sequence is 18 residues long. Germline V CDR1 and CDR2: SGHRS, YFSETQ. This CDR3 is CASSPRTSGRLIADTQYF. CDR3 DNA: TGCGCCAGCAGCCCTAGGACTAGCGGGAGGTTAATAGCAGATACGCAGTATTTT. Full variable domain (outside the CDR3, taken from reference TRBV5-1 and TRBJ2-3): KAGVTQTPRYLIKTRGQQVTLSCSPISGHRSVSWYQQTPGQGLQFLFEYFSETQRNKGNFPGRFSGRQFSNSRSEMNVSTLELGDSALYLCASSPRTSGRLIADTQYFGPGTRLTVL.

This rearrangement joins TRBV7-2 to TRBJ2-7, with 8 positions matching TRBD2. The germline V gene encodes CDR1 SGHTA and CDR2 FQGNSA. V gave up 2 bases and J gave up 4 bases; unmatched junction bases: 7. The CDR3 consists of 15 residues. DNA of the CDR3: TGTGCCAGCAGCTTACTCGGACTAGCTCGGTACGAGCAGTACTTC. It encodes CASSLLGLARYEQYF.

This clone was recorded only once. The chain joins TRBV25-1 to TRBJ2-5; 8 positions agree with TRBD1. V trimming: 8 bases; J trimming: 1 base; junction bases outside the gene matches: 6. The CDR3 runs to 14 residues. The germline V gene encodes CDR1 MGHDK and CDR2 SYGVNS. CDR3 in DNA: TGTGCCAGCCATAATACAGGGGGCCAAGAGACCCAGTACTTC. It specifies CASHNTGGQETQYF.

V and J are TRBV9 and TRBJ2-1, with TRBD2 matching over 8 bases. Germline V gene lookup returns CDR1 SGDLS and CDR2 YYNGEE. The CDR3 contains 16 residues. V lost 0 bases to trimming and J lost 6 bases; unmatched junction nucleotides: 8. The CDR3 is CASSVASGGPVNEQFF. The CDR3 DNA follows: TGTGCCAGCAGCGTAGCCTCGGGAGGGCCGGTCAATGAGCAGTTCTTC.

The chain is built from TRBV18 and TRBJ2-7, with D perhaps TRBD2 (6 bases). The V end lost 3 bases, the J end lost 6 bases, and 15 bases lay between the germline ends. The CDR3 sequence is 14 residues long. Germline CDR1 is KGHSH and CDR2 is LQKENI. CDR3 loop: CASSPLGRGGEQYF. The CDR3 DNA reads TGTGCCAGCTCACCCTTGGGTAGGGGAGGCGAGCAGTACTTC. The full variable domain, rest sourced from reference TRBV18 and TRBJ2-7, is NAGVMQNPRHLVRRRGQEARLRCSPMKGHSHVYWYRQLPEEGLKFMVYLQKENIIDESGMPKERFSAEFPKEGPSILRIQQVVRGDSAAYFCASSPLGRGGEQYFGPGTRLTVT.